The 22 T cell receptor beta chains in this list originate from one sample, sequenced in a study of control samples from healthy donors and cancer patients. The method was immunoSEQ multiplex PCR; TCRdb's version includes in-frame clones alone and lacks a portion of them. The table has 150,000 to 200,000 clones, roughly 94% seen once. The specimen sequenced was blood. These TCRs come from a woman aged 40 to 50 in good health.

The rearrangement uses TRBV4-3 and TRBJ2-1; 9 bases align to TRBD2. The trim removed 0 bases at V and 10 bases at J, leaving 7 bases unmatched. The CDR3 spans 15 residues. In germline, CDR1 is LGHNA, CDR2 YSLEER. The CDR3 is CASSQDPGLAGEQFF. For the CDR3, the DNA is TGCGCCAGCAGCCAAGATCCTGGGCTAGCGGGAGAGCAGTTCTTC.

The chain is built from TRBV9 and TRBJ1-1; 7 bases are shared with TRBD1. The CDR3 is made up of 14 amino acids. Per germline, CDR1 SGDLS and CDR2 YYNGEE. J was trimmed by 4 bases and V by 2 bases; bases with no gene match: 5. DNA for the CDR3: TGTGCCAGCAGCGTTGGTGACAGGGCCACTGAAGCTTTCTTT. Its translation: CASSVGDRATEAFF.

The chain employs TRBV29-1 and TRBJ2-7, with no clear D. Trimming took off 0 bases at V and 4 bases at J, with 4 bases between the two ends. This CDR3 has 11 residues. Germline V gives CDR1 SQVTM, CDR2 ANQGSEA. The CDR3 nucleotides are TGCAGCGTTGAAGAGAGTTACGAGCAGTACTTC. Residues: CSVEESYEQYF.

This chain joins TRBV5-1 and TRBJ1-5, with D unresolved. CDR1 SGHRS and CDR2 YFSETQ come from the germline V gene. This CDR3 is built from 13 residues. The germline V and J ends were trimmed by 0 bases and 5 bases, with 6 bases remaining between them. This chain's CDR3 is CASSLERDQPQHF. CDR3 bases: TGCGCCAGCAGCTTGGAACGGGATCAGCCCCAGCATTTT. Variable domain in full (rest from reference TRBV5-1 and TRBJ1-5): KAGVTQTPRYLIKTRGQQVTLSCSPISGHRSVSWYQQTPGQGLQFLFEYFSETQRNKGNFPGRFSGRQFSNSRSEMNVSTLELGDSALYLCASSLERDQPQHFGDGTRLSIL.

The V call is TRBV6-5, the J call TRBJ1-1; a possible D gene is TRBD1 (5 bases). Germline CDR1 MNHEY, CDR2 SVGAGI. This CDR3 is 15 amino acids long. Trimming left V 5 bases short and J 1 base short, with 14 bases between. As DNA, the CDR3 is TGTGCCAGCAGTAAACCGGGACCGACGAACACTGAAGCTTTCTTT. Its protein is CASSKPGPTNTEAFF.

Comments on this clone: One end of the junction varies from germline; a read error may be responsible. The V and J genes are TRBV19 and TRBJ2-2; a weak D match, TRBD1 (5 bases). CDR1 is LNHDA, CDR2 SQIVND, per germline (reference sequence). This CDR3 has 14 amino acids. As DNA, the CDR3 is TGTGCCAGTAGCCCGACAGTGAACGCCGGGGAGCTGTTTTTT. The encoded protein is CASSPTVNAGELFF.

This sequence joins TRBV7-2 and TRBJ1-1, with unresolved D. Germline CDR1 reads SGHTA; CDR2 reads FQGNSA. The CDR3 runs to 12 residues. Trimming removed 3 bases from V and 3 bases from J, with 5 bases in between. The CDR3 here is CASSFYDTEAFF. CDR3 bases: TGTGCCAGCAGCTTTTACGACACTGAAGCTTTCTTT.

The chain combines TRBV27 with TRBJ2-7; D may match TRBD1 or TRBD2 (6 bases each). Between the trimmed V and J ends, which lost 5 bases and 7 bases, there was a span of 15 bases. This CDR3 is 13 amino acids long. CDR1 MNHEY and CDR2 SMNVEV come from the germline V gene (reference sequence). DNA of the CDR3: TGTGCCAGCAGTCGCTGGGGGGCAGGTGAGCAGTACTTC. The encoded protein is CASSRWGAGEQYF.

The chain joins TRBV10-1 to TRBJ2-3; tentative D call: TRBD2 (6 bases). V lost 4 bases to trimming and J lost 5 bases, with 13 bases between them. There are 14 residues in the CDR3. Per the germline V gene, CDR1 is WNHNN and CDR2 is SYGVQD (reference sequence). CDR3 coding DNA: TGCGCCAGCAGTGTTCGGGAGCGGCGAGATACGCAGTATTTT. The encoded protein is CASSVRERRDTQYF.

This clone was detected only once. The J gene is TRBJ2-3, the V gene TRBV25-1; 8 positions agree with TRBD2. After removal of 3 bases from V and 2 bases from J, the junction contained 7 bases not matched to a gene. CDR1 and CDR2 (germline): MGHDK, SYGVNS. The CDR3 totals 16 residues. CDR3 amino acids: CASSDPAGDITDTQYF. CDR3 bases: TGTGCCAGCAGTGACCCAGCGGGGGATATCACAGATACGCAGTATTTT.

This chain connects TRBV19 to TRBJ1-6; 8 bases fit TRBD1. Germline CDR1 and CDR2: LNHDA and SQIVND (reference sequence). There are 15 residues in the CDR3. V shed 4 bases and J 7 bases; nucleotides not matched to a gene: 6. The CDR3 DNA reads TGTGCCAGTAGTAGAGATACAGGGGGGAATTCACCCCTCCACTTT. Amino acid sequence: CASSRDTGGNSPLHF.

This sequence joins TRBV7-3 and TRBJ1-6; perhaps TRBD1 as D (5 bases). CDR3 size: 15 residues. The germline gives CDR1 SGHTA, CDR2 FQGTGA. With 2 bases removed from V and 4 bases from J, the gap between germline ends came to 9 bases. This CDR3 is CASSLYGGYNSPLHF. CDR3 sequence (DNA): TGTGCCAGCAGCTTATACGGGGGTTATAATTCACCCCTCCACTTT.

The V call is TRBV19, the J call TRBJ2-2, with TRBD1 matching over 8 bases. The junction had 7 bases not matched to a gene; V was cut back by 3 bases and J by 4 bases. This CDR3 has 16 residues. Germline assignment: CDR1 LNHDA and CDR2 SQIVND (reference sequence). The CDR3 DNA is TGTGCCAGTAGTATTGGGGGCAGGGGGCTCACCGGGGAGCTGTTTTTT. It specifies CASSIGGRGLTGELFF.

In this sample, this clone turned up once. The genes are TRBV5-5 and TRBJ2-7; tentative D call: TRBD2 (6 bases). V lost 0 bases and J 7 bases, leaving 8 bases between the germline ends. This CDR3 is 12 amino acids long. Germline V CDR1 and CDR2: SGHKS, YYEKEE (reference sequence). CDR3 region: CASSLGAGEQYF. The CDR3 DNA follows: TGTGCCAGCAGCTTGGGTGCGGGAGAGCAGTACTTC.

V and J are TRBV7-3 and TRBJ1-6; D not certain. CDR1 is SGHTA, CDR2 FQGTGA, per germline. Trimming removed 4 bases at V and 7 bases at J, with 14 bases between. This CDR3 spans 15 amino acids. CDR3 protein: CASSSSGTPNSPLHF. DNA for the CDR3: TGTGCCAGCAGCTCCAGTGGCACGCCAAATTCACCCCTCCACTTT.

The chain carries TRBV3-1 (or the pseudogene TRBV3-2) and TRBJ2-4; 14 nucleotides match TRBD2. CDR1 is LGHDT, CDR2 YNNKEL, per germline (reference sequence). The CDR3 runs to 18 residues. V gave up 4 bases and J gave up 13 bases; unmatched junction bases: 18. The CDR3 sequence: CASSPRAGTSGSAQQQYF. The DNA of the CDR3 is TGTGCCAGCAGCCCCCGGGCCGGGACTAGCGGGAGTGCCCAACAACAGTACTTC.

The CDR3 sequence: CASSLLSFARGRSDQPQHF. The CDR3 nucleotides are TGTGCCAGCAGTTTATTGTCGTTTGCGAGGGGGCGGTCGGATCAGCCCCAGCATTTT. The chain carries TRBV28 and TRBJ1-5; 7 bases fit TRBD1. The CDR3 is 19 residues long. The V gene end was trimmed by 1 base and the J gene end by 5 bases; junction bases not matched to a gene: 17. From germline, CDR1 is MDHEN and CDR2 SYDVKM.

The chain combines TRBV15 with TRBJ1-3; possibly TRBD1 for D (5 bases). V shed 0 bases and J shed 1 base, with 13 bases lying between them. CDR3 length equals 17 residues. The germline gives CDR1 LNHNV, CDR2 YYDKDF (reference sequence). The CDR3 DNA follows: TGTGCCACCAGCAGAGATGTAACGAGGGGTTCTGGAAACACCATATATTTT. Protein: CATSRDVTRGSGNTIYF.

This clone was detected once. CDR3 DNA: TGTGCCAGCAGCCTGGAACGGGTGGCTTTCTTT. Translation gives CASSLERVAFF. The V gene is TRBV7-9, the J gene TRBJ1-1; D is unresolved. The CDR3 length is 11 residues. Germline V gene data show CDR1 as SEHNR and CDR2 as FQNEAQ (reference sequence). V lost 5 bases, J lost 11 bases, and 12 bases lay in between.

This clone was detected a few times. The chain carries TRBV29-1 and TRBJ2-1; D is possibly TRBD1 (7 bases). Trimming removed 6 bases from V and 9 bases from J, with 27 bases in between. Germline V gene data show CDR1 as SQVTM and CDR2 as ANQGSEA. CDR3 length: 16 amino acids. The chain's CDR3 is CSVGRLGGVGAGEQFF. In DNA form, the CDR3 reads TGCAGCGTGGGGAGGCTAGGGGGCGTGGGGGCCGGTGAGCAGTTCTTC.

The chain carries TRBV5-1 and TRBJ2-1; 13 nucleotides align to TRBD2. Germline V gives CDR1 SGHRS, CDR2 YFSETQ. V gave up 4 bases and J gave up 10 bases; unmatched junction bases: 2. The CDR3 contains 13 residues. The DNA for the CDR3 is TGCGCCAGCAGCACGGGACTAGCGGGGGAGCAGTTCTTC. The encoded protein is CASSTGLAGEQFF.

This chain connects TRBV11-3 to TRBJ2-5; TRBD1 matches 10 bases. Trimming removed 0 bases from V and 4 bases from J; junction bases left unmatched: 2. CDR3 length: 15 residues. CDR1 SGHNT and CDR2 YENEEA come from the germline V gene. CDR3 sequence reads: CASSLDGQGGETQYF. The CDR3 nucleotides are TGTGCCAGCAGCTTAGATGGACAGGGGGGAGAGACCCAGTACTTC.